These 19 T cell receptor beta chains were sequenced from one sample in a study of sequential checkpoint blockade in melanoma. Measured with immunoSEQ multiplex PCR; TCRdb has only the in-frame clones, and not every one. The sample lists approximately 11,000 clones; just under 80% were seen once. Regarding treatment: randomized to nivolumab then ipilimumab (arm A) or the reverse (arm B). Sequenced here: CD8+ T cells sorted from blood (inferred from file names), sampled from a patient given nivolumab and ipilimumab in sequence. The source of these receptors is a human donor with melanoma.

The chain recombines TRBV5-6 with TRBJ1-2; 7 bases line up with TRBD1. Unmatched junction bases numbered 9, after V lost 3 bases and J lost 7 bases. CDR3 length: 14 residues. Germline V lookup: CDR1 SGHDT, CDR2 YYEEEE. The CDR3 is CASSSDREDLGYTF. Here the CDR3 DNA reads TGTGCCAGCAGCTCTGACAGGGAGGATCTTGGCTACACCTTC.

The chain combines TRBV7-9 with TRBJ2-5, with D possibly matching TRBD1 (6 bases). V was pared by 4 bases and J by 3 bases, with 21 bases between. Germline V gene data show CDR1 as SEHNR and CDR2 as FQNEAQ (reference sequence). This CDR3 is 17 amino acids long. The CDR3: CASSSADSLPRKETQYF. CDR3 nucleotides: TGTGCCAGCAGCTCCGCGGACAGTCTCCCCCGTAAAGAGACCCAGTACTTC.

The gene calls are TRBV7-2 and TRBJ2-7; D possibly corresponds to TRBD2 (5 bases). CDR1 is SGHTA, CDR2 FQGNSA, per germline. The V gene lost 1 base and the J gene lost 2 bases, with 9 bases spanning the gap. The CDR3 loop spans 14 amino acids. The DNA of the CDR3 is TGTGCCAGCAGCTTAGGGACTGGGGCCTACGAGCAGTACTTC. Its translation: CASSLGTGAYEQYF. The complete variable domain, with remaining parts taken from reference TRBV7-2 and TRBJ2-7, reads GAGVSQSPSNKVTEKGKDVELRCDPISGHTALYWYRQSLGQGLEFLIYFQGNSAPDKSGLPSDRFSAERTGGSVSTLTIQRTQQEDSAVYLCASSLGTGAYEQYFGPGTRLTVT.

This clone was recorded a few times. J is TRBJ2-1 and V is TRBV6-1, with TRBD2 identical over 13 bases. Looked up from germline, CDR1 is MNHNS and CDR2 is SASEGT. V shed 1 base, J shed 6 bases, and the junction held 0 bases outside the gene matches. The CDR3 is made up of 15 amino acids. CDR3 in amino acids: CASSEGTSGSNEQFF. The CDR3 DNA reads as TGTGCCAGCAGTGAAGGGACTAGCGGGAGCAATGAGCAGTTCTTC.

A remark on this clone: Distinct nucleotide sequences in the sample also encode this CDR3. The chain combines TRBV5-6 with TRBJ2-5, with 11 nucleotides matching TRBD2. The CDR3 has 16 residues. Germline V CDR1 and CDR2: SGHDT, YYEEEE. Trimming removed 3 bases from V and 3 bases from J; junction bases left unmatched: 7. The CDR3 spells CASSSRTSGFEETQYF. As DNA, the CDR3 is TGTGCCAGCAGCTCCAGGACTAGCGGGTTCGAAGAGACCCAGTACTTC.

This chain uses TRBV19 with TRBJ1-5, with TRBD1 identical over 7 bases. CDR3 length: 18 residues. V was pared by 4 bases and J by 0 bases, with 12 bases of the junction left unmatched. Germline values: CDR1 LNHDA, CDR2 SQIVND (reference sequence). The CDR3 coding sequence is TGTGCCAGTAGTACCATCGACAGGGCCCTAAATAGCAATCAGCCCCAGCATTTT. This gives the protein CASSTIDRALNSNQPQHF.

The J gene is TRBJ2-5, the V gene TRBV18; D ambiguous. The CDR3 runs to 12 residues. Looked up from germline, CDR1 is KGHSH and CDR2 is LQKENI. The V end was cut by 6 bases, the J end by 6 bases, with 11 bases between. CDR3: CASSPTWKTQYF. CDR3 in DNA: TGTGCCAGCTCTCCGACTTGGAAGACCCAGTACTTC.

The chain employs TRBV6-5 and TRBJ1-5; no firm D call. Trimming cost V 0 bases and J 7 bases, with 7 bases left between them. Germline V gene sequence: CDR1 MNHEY, CDR2 SVGAGI. The CDR3 has 13 amino acids. CDR3 residues: CASSYSSMQPQHF. The CDR3 DNA reads as TGTGCCAGCAGTTACTCGAGTATGCAGCCCCAGCATTTT.

The V call is TRBV7-9, the J call TRBJ2-2; D is perhaps TRBD1 (5 bases). The CDR3 covers 16 residues. Germline V gene sequence: CDR1 SEHNR, CDR2 FQNEAQ (reference sequence). V lost 0 bases to trimming and J lost 9 bases, with 17 bases between them. The CDR3 loop is CASSLAAVGPHRELFF. For the CDR3, the DNA is TGTGCCAGCAGCTTAGCTGCCGTGGGGCCCCACCGGGAGCTGTTTTTT. The complete variable domain, with remaining parts taken from reference TRBV7-9 and TRBJ2-2, reads DTGVSQNPRHKITKRGQNVTFRCDPISEHNRLYWYRQTLGQGPEFLTYFQNEAQLEKSRLLSDRFSAERPKGSFSTLEIQRTEQGDSAMYLCASSLAAVGPHRELFFGEGSRLTVL.

The chain joins TRBV6-6 to TRBJ1-4, with a possible D match to TRBD1 (5 bases). The CDR3 is 15 residues long. Germline values: CDR1 MNHNY, CDR2 SVGAGI (reference sequence). V was shortened by 1 base and J by 5 bases, with 11 bases between the two germline ends. The CDR3 sequence is CASSYWQGRNEKLFF. The CDR3 DNA sequence: TGTGCCAGCAGTTACTGGCAGGGTCGGAATGAAAAACTGTTTTTT.

The chain is built from TRBV29-1 and TRBJ2-3, with 10 bases matching TRBD1. Germline CDR1 is SQVTM and CDR2 is ANQGSEA. Trimming removed 1 base from V and 5 bases from J; junction bases left unmatched: 3. CDR3 length equals 14 residues. CDR3 DNA sequence: TGCAGCGTTGAAGGGACAGGGGGTGAAGATACGCAGTATTTT. Translating it yields CSVEGTGGEDTQYF.

The table lists this clone with a few counts. The V and J genes are TRBV5-8 and TRBJ2-7; 7 nucleotides line up with TRBD2. The V gene's germline CDR1 is SGHTS and CDR2 YDEGEE. The CDR3 sequence is 14 residues long. Trimming cost V 4 bases and J 2 bases; bases outside gene matches: 6. The CDR3, as DNA: TGTGCCAGCAGCCCGACTAGCTCCGCCTACGAGCAGTACTTC. Its translation: CASSPTSSAYEQYF.

This clone was found a few times. V gene TRBV7-9 combines with J gene TRBJ1-2, with 8 bases fitting TRBD1. The germline gives CDR1 SEHNR, CDR2 FQNEAQ (reference sequence). There are 15 residues in the CDR3. With 2 bases clipped from V and 6 bases from J, the junction kept 8 bases outside the gene matches. This chain's CDR3 is CASSLPQGASDGYTF. The CDR3 coding sequence is TGTGCCAGCAGCTTACCGCAGGGGGCCTCGGATGGCTACACCTTC. The full variable domain, in which reference TRBV7-9 and TRBJ1-2 provide the parts outside the CDR3, is DTGVSQNPRHKITKRGQNVTFRCDPISEHNRLYWYRQTLGQGPEFLTYFQNEAQLEKSRLLSDRFSAERPKGSFSTLEIQRTEQGDSAMYLCASSLPQGASDGYTFGSGTRLTVV.

The chain carries TRBV7-9 and TRBJ2-2; no reliable D call. From germline, CDR1 is SEHNR and CDR2 FQNEAQ (reference sequence). The CDR3 length is 17 residues. Between the trimmed V and J ends, which lost 3 bases and 0 bases, there was a span of 14 bases. The CDR3 here is CASSFKRSETNTGELFF. Here the CDR3 DNA reads TGTGCCAGCAGCTTTAAAAGGAGTGAAACGAACACCGGGGAGCTGTTTTTT.

The rearrangement uses TRBV2 and TRBJ1-4; 7 bases align to TRBD1. The CDR3 has 15 residues. Germline-derived CDR1 and CDR2 are SNHLY and FYNNEI. V shed 6 bases and J 3 bases; nucleotides not matched to a gene: 7. The CDR3 bases are TGTGCCAGCAGGGCCCCAGGGGGTGCTAATGAAAAACTGTTTTTT. Residues: CASRAPGGANEKLFF.

J is TRBJ2-5 and V is TRBV5-1, with 11 bases fitting TRBD2. TRBJ2-7 matches the DNA end more closely, so the J call is doubtful. Germline V gene sequence: CDR1 SGHRS, CDR2 YFSETQ. The CDR3 is 19 residues long. The CDR3 is CASSLEGSPGLAADYEQYF. CDR3 bases: TGCGCCAGCAGCTTAGAAGGGTCTCCGGGACTAGCGGCGGATTACGAGCAGTACTTC.

The chain uses TRBV7-8 and TRBJ2-3, with D possibly being TRBD2 (6 bases). V was cut by 6 bases and J by 6 bases, with 13 bases left in between. Germline CDR1 reads SGHVS; CDR2 reads FQNEAQ. This CDR3 is 13 amino acids long. DNA of the CDR3: TGTGCCAGCAGGCTTCGACTAGTCGATACGCAGTATTTT. This sequence encodes CASRLRLVDTQYF. Drawing the rest from reference TRBV7-8 and TRBJ2-3, the complete variable domain is GAGVSQSPRYKVAKRGQDVALRCDPISGHVSLFWYQQALGQGPEFLTYFQNEAQLDKSGLPSDRFFAERPEGSVSTLKIQRTQQEDSAVYLCASRLRLVDTQYFGPGTRLTVL.

This clone showed up just a few times. In nucleotides, the CDR3 is TGTGCCAGCAGCCAATACAGGGAACGCAAAAACTATGGCTACACCTTC. Protein: CASSQYRERKNYGYTF. The chain combines TRBV6-4 with TRBJ1-2; a possible D gene is TRBD1 (6 bases). The CDR3 has 16 amino acids. Between the trimmed V and J ends, which lost 6 bases and 2 bases, there was a span of 19 bases. Germline lookup yields CDR1 MRHNA and CDR2 SNTAGT.

The rearrangement joins TRBV13 to TRBJ2-5; 9 nucleotides align to TRBD1. V shed 6 bases and J 3 bases; nucleotides not matched to a gene: 8. This CDR3 contains 15 residues. The germline CDR1 and CDR2 sequences are PRHDT and FYEKMQ (reference sequence). Here the CDR3 DNA reads TGTGCCAGCAGTCGACAGGGGGACAACAAAGAGACCCAGTACTTC. Translated: CASSRQGDNKETQYF.